This is a list of T cell receptor beta chains from one sample in a study of blood T cells in healthy people across ages. TCRdb re-derived calls from the 5' RACE reads in MiXCR, one entry per CDR3 protein. The sample has 700,000 to 800,000 distinct CDR3 sequences, roughly 44% seen once. The sequencing sample was made of blood. The source is a woman aged 60 to 75 in good health. The CDR3 runs from the conserved cysteine through the conserved F or W. The order of the fields is V gene, D gene, J gene, clone size, CDR3 DNA, CDR3 protein. The D gene is left open where the match is weak. Expanded clones are given a class, and other clones once, few, many or no size at all.

TRBV7-8	TRBD2	TRBJ2-5	NA	TGTGCCAGCAGCTTACAAACCGCTCTAGCGGGGGAAGAGACCCAGTACTTC	CASSLQTALAGEETQYF
TRBV20-1	NA	TRBJ1-6	NA	TGCAGTGCCCCGCACCGACAGAAAACCAATTCACCCCTCCACTTT	CSAPHRQKTNSPLHF
TRBV5-5	NA	TRBJ2-3	NA	TGTGCCAGCAGGTCCAGCATTTATACGCAGTATTTT	CASRSSIYTQYF
TRBV7-6	NA	TRBJ2-1	NA	TGTGCCAGCAGCTTCGGGACGTTGTACAATGAGCAGTTCTTC	CASSFGTLYNEQFF
TRBV18	TRBD1	TRBJ2-5	few	TGTGCCAGCTCACCGGAGCTTAGGACAGGAAATAAAAAGTACCAAGAGACCCAGTACTTC	CASSPELRTGNKKYQETQYF
TRBV6-5	TRBD1	TRBJ2-4	NA	TGTGCCAGCAATACGGACAGGGGGCACGAGCAGCACTTC	CASNTDRGHEQHF
TRBV20-1	TRBD2	TRBJ2-1	few	TGCAGTGCGGGGGGGGAGCAGTTCTTC	CSAGGEQFF
TRBV6-1	TRBD2	TRBJ2-1	NA	TGTGCCAGCAGTGAAGTGGGACTAGCGGTCAACAATGAGCAGTTCTTC	CASSEVGLAVNNEQFF
TRBV5-1	TRBD2	TRBJ2-1	NA	TGCGCCAGCAGCTTGGAGACTAGCGGAAACAATGAGCAGTTCTTC	CASSLETSGNNEQFF
TRBV24-1	NA	TRBJ2-3	few	TGTGCCGTTGGGCTCCCATCCACAGATACGCAGTATTTT	CAVGLPSTDTQYF
TRBV6-6	NA	TRBJ2-1	few	TGTGCCAGCCTCATGGGGGCTGGGTACAATGAGCAGTTCTTC	CASLMGAGYNEQFF
TRBV28	NA	TRBJ2-1	NA	TGTGCCAGCAGTTTCCAGGTTATTACTGAGCAGTTCTTC	CASSFQVITEQFF
TRBV6-6	NA	TRBJ2-1	NA	TGTGCCAGCAGTTACGTCAGGGTCGACGAGCAGTTCTTC	CASSYVRVDEQFF
TRBV11-2	TRBD1	TRBJ1-4	NA	TGTGCCAGCAGCTTAAAACCGGGACAGGGCTGGGAAAAACTGTTTTTT	CASSLKPGQGWEKLFF
TRBV12-3/TRBV12-4	TRBD2	TRBJ2-5	many	TGTGCCAGCAGTTTAAGACTAGCGGGAGAGACCCAGTACTTC	CASSLRLAGETQYF
TRBV5-1	NA	TRBJ2-2	NA	TGCGCCAGCTCGGAGGGCCGGAACACCGGGGAGCTGTTTTTT	CASSEGRNTGELFF
TRBV27	NA	TRBJ2-5	NA	TGTGCCAGCAGTCCTATGAGCAGGAATGAGCAGTACTTC	CASSPMSRNEQYF
TRBV7-2	TRBD2	TRBJ2-5	once	TGTGCCAGCAGCTTAATACAACTTACTCTAGCGGGAGGGCTAGGGAATGAGCAGTACTTC	CASSLIQLTLAGGLGNEQYF
TRBV6-5	NA	TRBJ1-6	few	TGTGCCAGCCGGGACACTCATAATTCACCCCTCCACTTT	CASRDTHNSPLHF
TRBV24-1	NA	TRBJ2-5	few	TGTGCCACCAGTGTGCAGGGGGGGGAGACCCAGTACTTC	CATSVQGGETQYF
TRBV9	TRBD2	TRBJ2-1	many	TGTGCCAGCAGTGTGCTAGCGGGGGGGAGCTCCTACAATGAGCAGTTCTTC	CASSVLAGGSSYNEQFF
TRBV19	TRBD1	TRBJ2-3	NA	TGTGCCAGTAGTATCGTGCACAGGGGATCTACAGATACGCAGTATTTT	CASSIVHRGSTDTQYF
TRBV7-6	NA	TRBJ2-1	few	TGTGCCAGCAGCTCAGGACAGCCTTCCTACAATGAGCAGTTCTTC	CASSSGQPSYNEQFF
TRBV30	NA	TRBJ2-1	NA	TGTGCCTGGAGTGTACAGGTTGAGCAGTTCTTC	CAWSVQVEQFF
TRBV25-1	NA	TRBJ2-3	few	TGTGCCAGCAGTGAAAGGGGGGCCAAGGAGGATACGCAGTATTTT	CASSERGAKEDTQYF
TRBV7-2	TRBD1	TRBJ1-5	once	TGTGCCAGCAGCGGATTTACAGGGGCAAGGCAGCCCCAGCATTTT	CASSGFTGARQPQHF
TRBV20-1	NA	TRBJ1-2	NA	TGCAGTGCCCTGGGCCCGGGTGGCTACACCTTC	CSALGPGGYTF
TRBV29-1	NA	TRBJ2-7	NA	TGCAGCGTTGAGCTTACCCCTGGCGAGCAGTACTTC	CSVELTPGEQYF
TRBV12-3/TRBV12-4	NA	TRBJ1-2	NA	TGTGCCAGCAGTTACAGGGCTGGCTACACCTTC	CASSYRAGYTF
TRBV3-1	NA	TRBJ1-2	NA	TGTGCCAGCAGTCGGGACCCGGAGGCCTATGGCTACACCTTC	CASSRDPEAYGYTF
TRBV7-9	NA	TRBJ2-7	few	TGTGCCAGCAGCTTAGCTGGTGCAGGGGTTCCCGAGCAGTACTTC	CASSLAGAGVPEQYF
TRBV6-6	TRBD1	TRBJ1-5	few	TGTGCCAGCAGTTACTTCGGGACAGGGGGAATTAGCAATCAGCCCCAGCATTTT	CASSYFGTGGISNQPQHF
TRBV7-6	NA	TRBJ2-1	NA	TGTGCCAGCAGCCAATATCAGGGCTACAATGAGCAGTTCTTC	CASSQYQGYNEQFF
TRBV5-1	NA	TRBJ1-6	NA	TGCGCCAGCAGCCCGACAGACAGTATTTCACCCCTCCACTTT	CASSPTDSISPLHF
TRBV12-3/TRBV12-4	NA	TRBJ1-2	NA	TGTGCCAGCAGTTGGGCCCCCTCGGATGGCTACACCTTC	CASSWAPSDGYTF
TRBV2	NA	TRBJ2-7	NA	TGTGCCAGCAGGAGACCGACGGGGAGCTACGAGCAGTACTTC	CASRRPTGSYEQYF
TRBV20-1	NA	TRBJ2-3	NA	TGCAGTGCCGTCCCTAGAGCGGAGAGCACAGATACGCAGTATTTT	CSAVPRAESTDTQYF
TRBV5-1	TRBD2	TRBJ2-3	few	TGCGCCAGCAGCATCCTAGCGGGGGGGAACACAGATGCGCAGTATTTT	CASSILAGGNTDAQYF
TRBV4-3	TRBD1	TRBJ2-1	few	TGCGCCAGCAGCCAAGTGACAGGGGGCCGAAGCTCCTACAATGAGCAGTTCTTC	CASSQVTGGRSSYNEQFF
TRBV4-2	NA	TRBJ2-1	NA	TGTGCCAGCAGTCATATTAATGAGCAGTTCTTC	CASSHINEQFF
TRBV28	NA	TRBJ2-1	many	TGTGCCAGCAGTTTATTAGGGTCCTACAATGAGCAGTTCTTC	CASSLLGSYNEQFF
TRBV10-3	NA	TRBJ2-3	few	TGTGCCATCAGGGACCAGGGGAACACAGATACGCAGTATTTT	CAIRDQGNTDTQYF
TRBV20-1	TRBD2	TRBJ2-3	few	TGCAGTGCTAGTCATGGACTAGCGGCCTTCACAGATACGCAGTATTTT	CSASHGLAAFTDTQYF
TRBV29-1	TRBD1	TRBJ1-1	NA	TGCAGCCCTTGGCGGACAGGGAGTAGGGCTGAAGCTTTCTTT	CSPWRTGSRAEAFF
TRBV6-5	NA	TRBJ2-7	many	TGTGCCAGCAGTTACTCGGGGCAAATCTACGAGCAGTACTTC	CASSYSGQIYEQYF
TRBV4-1	TRBD1	TRBJ1-1	NA	TGCGCCAGCAGCCAAGAACAGGGGGCTGACACTGAAGCTTTCTTT	CASSQEQGADTEAFF
TRBV12-3/TRBV12-4	TRBD1	TRBJ1-2	NA	TGTGCCGGCAGTCCGGGACAGGGTTTGGATGGCTACACCTTC	CAGSPGQGLDGYTF
TRBV12-3/TRBV12-4	TRBD1	TRBJ1-5	few	TGTGCCAGCAGTAAAAGGACAGGGTATGGACAGCCCCAGCATTTT	CASSKRTGYGQPQHF
TRBV7-2	TRBD2	TRBJ2-4	NA	TGTGCCAGCAGCTTAGATCTAGCGGGAGCCAAAAACATTCAGTACTTC	CASSLDLAGAKNIQYF
TRBV7-9	NA	TRBJ2-5	many	TGTGCCAGCAGCCCGTCGGTGGGGGAGAAGACCCAGTACTTC	CASSPSVGEKTQYF
TRBV18	NA	TRBJ2-3	many	TGTGCCAGCTCACCGACCGCAGATACGCAGTATTTT	CASSPTADTQYF
TRBV2	NA	TRBJ2-5	NA	TGTGCCAGCAGGGTGGGAGCGCCCCTTTTAGAGCAGTACTTC	CASRVGAPLLEQYF
TRBV7-2	NA	TRBJ2-2	few	TGTGCCAGCAGCGCGGGACAGTTAACCGGGGAGCTGTTTTTT	CASSAGQLTGELFF
TRBV3-1	TRBD2	TRBJ2-1	NA	TGTGCCAGCAGCCGCGGGGGAATAGTAGTAAATGAGCAGTTCTTC	CASSRGGIVVNEQFF
TRBV11-2	NA	TRBJ2-7	few	TGTGCCAGCAGCCCGACAGTTTTTGACGAGCAGTACTTC	CASSPTVFDEQYF
TRBV30	NA	TRBJ1-4	NA	TGTGCCTGGAGTGCCCAAGTTGCAACTAATGAAAAACTGTTTTTT	CAWSAQVATNEKLFF
TRBV10-3	NA	TRBJ2-1	many	TGTGCCATCAGAACAGGGACCCACAATGAGCAGTTCTTC	CAIRTGTHNEQFF